The 4 T cell receptor beta chains listed next were all sequenced from one sample in a study of T cell changes during pregnancy in multiple sclerosis. Method: immunoSEQ multiplex PCR; TCRdb's copy keeps in-frame clones and lacks some. The profile shows 55,000 to 75,000 clones, about 91% of them singletons. This specimen was peripheral blood, taken after pregnancy. The source is a female donor with multiple sclerosis, enrolled in a pregnancy study.

The chain combines TRBV10-3 with TRBJ2-2; a possible D gene is TRBD1 (6 bases). V lost 11 bases and J lost 7, with 20 bases in between. CDR1 and CDR2 (germline): ENHRY, SYGVKD. CDR3 length equals 14 residues. In DNA form, the CDR3 reads TGTGCCTCCTCACGGGACAATGAATTCGGGGAGCTGTTTTTT. Translated, it gives CASSRDNEFGELFF.

The V call is TRBV27, the J call TRBJ2-7, with 10 bases fitting TRBD2. The CDR3 has 15 residues. V trimming: 3 bases; J trimming: 11 bases; junction bases outside the gene matches: 13. The germline CDR1 and CDR2 sequences are MNHEY and SMNVEV (reference sequence). The CDR3 protein is CASSFTGGLAEGKYF. The CDR3 DNA reads TGTGCCAGCAGTTTCACAGGTGGACTAGCGGAGGGGAAGTACTTC.

The V gene is TRBV5-8, the J gene TRBJ2-3; TRBD2 is a possible D gene (5 bases). The CDR3 contains 12 residues. Germline V gives CDR1 SGHTS, CDR2 YDEGEE. V lost 4 bases, J lost 4 bases, and 7 bases lay in between. The CDR3 DNA follows: TGTGCCAGCAGCCCGAGGGCAGATACGCAGTATTTT. It specifies CASSPRADTQYF.

V gene TRBV5-1 combines with J gene TRBJ2-7; TRBD1 matches at 10 bases. Trimming removed 4 bases from V and 4 bases from J; junction bases left unmatched: 5. This CDR3 region has 14 residues. Germline CDR1 SGHRS, CDR2 YFSETQ. The CDR3: CASSVRDRGYEQYF. The CDR3 coding sequence is TGCGCCAGCAGCGTACGGGACAGGGGTTACGAGCAGTACTTC.